These 23 T cell receptor beta chains share one sample of origin, sequenced in a study of T cell changes during pregnancy in multiple sclerosis. Clones were read by immunoSEQ multiplex PCR, and TCRdb kept only the in-frame ones, dropping some. This sample carries some 41,000 clones, around 93% of them seen once, and the ten largest clones take 0.45% to 0.55%. Sequenced material: CD4+ T cells from peripheral blood mononuclear cells, taken in the third trimester of pregnancy. These TCRs come from a female donor in good health, enrolled as a control in a pregnancy study.

The chain carries TRBV5-1 and TRBJ2-6; possibly TRBD1 for D (5 bases). Trimming stripped 0 bases from V and 0 bases from J, with 7 bases between. This CDR3 has 16 residues. Germline loops: CDR1 SGHRS, CDR2 YFSETQ. Here the CDR3 DNA reads TGCGCCAGCAGCTTGGAGGGGTCCTCTGGGGCCAACGTCCTGACTTTC. Its translation is CASSLEGSSGANVLTF. The variable domain in full, with the rest retrieved from reference TRBV5-1 and TRBJ2-6, is KAGVTQTPRYLIKTRGQQVTLSCSPISGHRSVSWYQQTPGQGLQFLFEYFSETQRNKGNFPGRFSGRQFSNSRSEMNVSTLELGDSALYLCASSLEGSSGANVLTFGAGSRLTVL.

The chain couples TRBV21-1 to TRBJ2-7; the table gives TRBD1 as D, unverified against the DNA. TRBV21-1 is recorded as a pseudogene. The CDR3 is made up of 16 amino acids. The DNA of the CDR3 is TGTGCCAGCAGCAAAAGGACAGAAATTCACTCCTACGAGCAGTACTTC. The encoded protein is CASSKRTEIHSYEQYF.

The chain links TRBV7-3 to TRBJ1-1, with 8 nucleotides matching TRBD1. Germline CDR1 SGHTA, CDR2 FQGTGA. V gave up 4 bases and J gave up 2 bases; unmatched junction bases: 3. CDR3 length: 14 residues. The CDR3 is CASSSTGANTEAFF. DNA of the CDR3: TGTGCCAGCAGCTCGACAGGGGCCAACACTGAAGCTTTCTTT.

This clone occurred a few times. The chain recombines TRBV4-2 with TRBJ1-5, with a weak D call TRBD1 (6 bases). This CDR3 spans 17 amino acids. V lost 3 bases, J lost 0 bases, and 15 bases lay in between. Germline V gene sequence: CDR1 LGHNA, CDR2 YNFKEQ. The chain's CDR3 is CASSQTWTVDSNQPQHF. Here the CDR3 DNA reads TGTGCCAGCAGCCAGACGTGGACAGTAGATAGCAATCAGCCCCAGCATTTT.

The chain carries TRBV30 and TRBJ2-1; TRBD1 agrees at 9 bases. J gave up 9 bases and V 2 bases, and 23 bases lay outside the gene matches. This CDR3 spans 19 amino acids. CDR1 and CDR2 from the germline V gene are GTSNPN and SVGIG (reference sequence). DNA for the CDR3: TGTGCCTGGAGTAGTGCGACAGGGGGTGGGGTGTATCTAGCCGCTGAGCAGTTCTTC. Its protein product is CAWSSATGGGVYLAAEQFF.

The chain joins TRBV7-8 to TRBJ1-2; 9 bases match TRBD1. V lost 3 bases to trimming and J lost 3 bases; unmatched junction nucleotides: 2. Germline CDR1 is SGHVS and CDR2 is FQNEAQ. The CDR3 covers 14 residues. The DNA of the CDR3 is TGTGCCAGCAGCTTTACAGGGGGCGACTATGGCTACACCTTC. It codes for CASSFTGGDYGYTF.

V and J are TRBV5-1 and TRBJ2-5, with D unresolved. V dropped 4 bases and J dropped 2 bases, with 3 bases sitting between them. Germline assignment: CDR1 SGHRS and CDR2 YFSETQ. The CDR3 has 11 residues. CDR3: CASSQQETQYF. The CDR3 bases are TGCGCCAGCAGCCAACAAGAGACCCAGTACTTC.

The V gene is TRBV2, the J gene TRBJ1-1; 10 bases line up with TRBD1. The CDR3 runs 13 residues. Germline V gene sequence: CDR1 SNHLY, CDR2 FYNNEI. V shed 6 bases and J 4 bases; nucleotides not matched to a gene: 2. The CDR3 DNA reads as TGTGCCAGCAGCTGGACAGGGGGCACTGAAGCTTTCTTT. Protein: CASSWTGGTEAFF.

V gene TRBV6-5 combines with J gene TRBJ2-2, with D perhaps TRBD1 (5 bases). The CDR3 consists of 16 residues. The V end lost 0 bases, the J end lost 8 bases, and 16 bases lay between the germline ends. The germline V gene has CDR1 MNHEY and CDR2 SVGAGI. The CDR3 is CASSYSSQGIRGELFF. CDR3 bases: TGTGCCAGCAGTTACTCGAGTCAGGGAATTAGGGGGGAGCTGTTTTTT.

The rearrangement links TRBV28 to TRBJ2-3; 9 bases line up with TRBD2. This CDR3 spans 16 amino acids. V was pared by 6 bases and J by 2 bases, with 9 bases of the junction left unmatched. Germline-derived CDR1 and CDR2 are MDHEN and SYDVKM. As DNA, the CDR3 is TGTGCCAGCAGAATAGCTAGCGGGGCACCCACAGATACGCAGTATTTT. It yields the protein CASRIASGAPTDTQYF.

The chain joins TRBV6-5 to TRBJ1-3, with 7 bases fitting TRBD1. Losses at the gene ends were 0 bases for V and 5 bases for J; bases not matched to a gene: 7. The length of the CDR3 is 16 residues. Germline V gene sequence: CDR1 MNHEY, CDR2 SVGAGI. The CDR3 coding sequence is TGTGCCAGCAGTTACTCTTTCGACAGGGAAAGAAACACCATATATTTT. Translated: CASSYSFDRERNTIYF.

The J gene is TRBJ1-5, the V gene TRBV6-6, with D maybe TRBD1 (6 bases). Germline loops: CDR1 MNHNY, CDR2 SVGAGI (reference sequence). The CDR3 runs to 14 residues. V was cut by 0 bases and J by 4 bases, with 7 bases left in between. DNA for the CDR3: TGTGCCAGCAGTTACTCCGACAGGAATCAGCCCCAGCATTTT. It yields the protein CASSYSDRNQPQHF.

This clone appeared once. The chain is built from TRBV14 and TRBJ2-5; D remains ambiguous. V lost 1 base and J 7 bases, leaving 4 bases between the germline ends. The CDR3 covers 11 residues. Germline loops: CDR1 SGHDN, CDR2 FVKESK. The CDR3 DNA follows: TGTGCCAGCAGCCAAGCCGGGACCCAGTACTTC. Protein: CASSQAGTQYF.

The chain is built from TRBV19 and TRBJ2-3; 7 nucleotides match TRBD2. Unmatched junction bases numbered 5, after V lost 4 bases and J lost 7 bases. The V gene's germline CDR1 is LNHDA and CDR2 SQIVND (reference sequence). This CDR3 is 13 amino acids long. The CDR3 here is CASSTGEGYTQYF. The CDR3 nucleotides are TGTGCCAGTAGTACGGGGGAGGGGTATACGCAGTATTTT.

The chain employs TRBV19 and TRBJ2-1, with TRBD2 matching over 7 bases. Unmatched junction bases numbered 8, after V lost 1 base and J lost 5 bases. The CDR3 has 16 residues. Germline lookup yields CDR1 LNHDA and CDR2 SQIVND (reference sequence). This chain's CDR3 is CASSIGGGSINNEQFF. The CDR3 DNA is TGTGCCAGTAGTATAGGGGGCGGGAGTATCAACAATGAGCAGTTCTTC.

The gene calls are TRBV20-1 and TRBJ2-1, with unresolved D. The CDR3 loop spans 11 amino acids. Trimming left V 6 bases short and J 4 bases short, with 7 bases between. Germline V gives CDR1 DFQATT, CDR2 SNEGSKA (reference sequence). The CDR3 protein is CSARRYNEQFF. The CDR3 DNA sequence: TGCAGTGCGAGACGGTACAATGAGCAGTTCTTC.

The V call is TRBV4-1, the J call TRBJ1-6; weak D call: TRBD1 (5 bases). Trimming shortened V by 0 bases and J by 7 bases, and 10 bases separated the two germline ends. Germline loops: CDR1 MGHRA, CDR2 YSYEKL. This CDR3 comprises 15 residues. The CDR3 protein is CASSQDQGRNSPLHF. The CDR3 DNA follows: TGCGCCAGCAGCCAAGATCAGGGTCGGAATTCACCCCTCCACTTT.

This clone has more than one count but fewer than ten. The chain carries TRBV19 and TRBJ2-2; TRBD2 matches at 12 bases. The V and J ends lost 3 bases and 5 bases, in that order; junction bases with no gene match: 10. The CDR3 extends over 18 amino acids. Germline-derived CDR1 and CDR2 are LNHDA and SQIVND (reference sequence). CDR3 coding DNA: TGTGCCAGTAGTATTACCGGTCTAGCGGGGGGGCATACCGGGGAGCTGTTTTTT. Its protein is CASSITGLAGGHTGELFF.

A few counts support this clone. As DNA, the CDR3 is TGTGCCAGCACCGGCCCACTAGCGGGGGCCTACTCCTACGAGCAGTACTTC. Encoded protein: CASTGPLAGAYSYEQYF. This chain connects TRBV7-2 to TRBJ2-7, with 11 nucleotides matching TRBD2. J lost 0 bases, V lost 7 bases, and 11 bases had no gene match. The CDR3 extends over 17 amino acids. Germline CDR1 SGHTA, CDR2 FQGNSA.

V is TRBV25-1 and J is TRBJ1-2, with 11 bases identical to TRBD1. This CDR3 is 15 amino acids long. Trimming cost V 3 bases and J 7 bases; bases outside gene matches: 7. CDR1 is MGHDK and CDR2 is SYGVNS in the germline V gene. CDR3: CASSERDRGSGGYTF. The CDR3, as DNA: TGTGCCAGCAGTGAGAGGGACAGGGGGTCGGGTGGCTACACCTTC.

V and J are TRBV5-4 and TRBJ2-1; TRBD2 matches at 10 bases. CDR3 length: 16 amino acids. Germline loops: CDR1 SGHNT, CDR2 YYREEE (reference sequence). Trimming took 2 bases from V and 6 from J; bases not matched to a gene: 8. CDR3 loop: CASSFPRLAGANEQFF. CDR3 in DNA: TGTGCCAGCAGCTTCCCCCGGCTAGCGGGAGCCAATGAGCAGTTCTTC.

V gene TRBV10-3 combines with J gene TRBJ2-3, with D hard to call. Looked up from germline, CDR1 is ENHRY and CDR2 is SYGVKD. The CDR3 contains 14 residues. V was cut by 8 bases and J by 2 bases, with 14 bases left in between. The DNA for the CDR3 is TGTGCCATCCAGACCGGCGACTTCACAGATACGCAGTATTTT. Amino acids: CAIQTGDFTDTQYF.

The chain couples TRBV7-8 to TRBJ2-7, with 14 bases lining up with TRBD2. This CDR3 comprises 17 residues. The V gene end was trimmed by 0 bases and the J gene end by 3 bases; junction bases not matched to a gene: 4. CDR1 SGHVS and CDR2 FQNEAQ come from the germline V gene. In DNA form, the CDR3 reads TGTGCCAGCAGCTTAGCAGGGACTAGCGGGGGCCTCTACGAGCAGTACTTC. Its protein product is CASSLAGTSGGLYEQYF.